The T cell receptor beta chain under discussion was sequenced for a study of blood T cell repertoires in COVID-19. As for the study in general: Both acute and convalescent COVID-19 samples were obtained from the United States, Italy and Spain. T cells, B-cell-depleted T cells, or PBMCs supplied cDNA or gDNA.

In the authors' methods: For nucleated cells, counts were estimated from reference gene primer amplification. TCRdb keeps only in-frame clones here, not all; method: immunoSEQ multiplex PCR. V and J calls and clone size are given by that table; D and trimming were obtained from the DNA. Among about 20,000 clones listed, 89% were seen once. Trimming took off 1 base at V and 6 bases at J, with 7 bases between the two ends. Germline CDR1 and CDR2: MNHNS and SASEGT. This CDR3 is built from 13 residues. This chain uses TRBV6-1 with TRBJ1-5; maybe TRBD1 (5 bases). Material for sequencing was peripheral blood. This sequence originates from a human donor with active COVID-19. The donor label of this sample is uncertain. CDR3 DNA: TGTGCCAGCAGTGAAGTCAGGGCTCAGCCCCAGCATTTT. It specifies CASSEVRAQPQHF.